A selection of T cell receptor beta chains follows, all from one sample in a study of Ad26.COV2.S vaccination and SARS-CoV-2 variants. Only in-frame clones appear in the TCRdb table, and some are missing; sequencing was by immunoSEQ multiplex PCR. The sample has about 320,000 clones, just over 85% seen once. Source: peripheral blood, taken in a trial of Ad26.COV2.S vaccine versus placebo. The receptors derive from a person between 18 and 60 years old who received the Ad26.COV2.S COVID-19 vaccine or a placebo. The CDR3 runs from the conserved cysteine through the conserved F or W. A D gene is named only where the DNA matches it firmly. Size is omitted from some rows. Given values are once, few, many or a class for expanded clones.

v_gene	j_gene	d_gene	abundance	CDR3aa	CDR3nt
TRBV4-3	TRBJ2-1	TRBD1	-	CASSQLLTGTGRNEQFF	TGCGCCAGCAGTCAGCTTCTAACCGGGACAGGGCGCAATGAGCAGTTCTTC
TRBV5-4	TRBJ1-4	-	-	CASSFTADRGKLFF	TGTGCCAGCAGCTTCACGGCCGATCGGGGAAAACTGTTTTTT
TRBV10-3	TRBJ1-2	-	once	CAISDVGGLSGYTF	TGTGCCATCAGTGACGTAGGGGGGTTGAGTGGCTACACCTTC
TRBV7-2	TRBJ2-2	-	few	CASSLRIYGANTGELFF	TGTGCCAGCAGCTTGAGAATTTACGGCGCGAACACCGGGGAGCTGTTTTTT
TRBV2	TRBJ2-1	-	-	CASRPDRHEQFF	TGTGCCAGCCGTCCGGACCGTCATGAGCAGTTCTTC
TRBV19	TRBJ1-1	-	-	CASFRLGNTEAFF	TGTGCCAGTTTTAGGCTGGGGAACACTGAAGCTTTCTTT
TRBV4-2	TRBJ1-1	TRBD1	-	CASTLHGGDRGNRVGTEAFF	TGTGCCAGCACCCTTCACGGTGGAGACAGGGGGAATAGGGTGGGAACTGAAGCTTTCTTT
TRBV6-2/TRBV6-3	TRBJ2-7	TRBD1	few	CASSLTGISYEQYF	TGTGCCAGCAGCCTGACAGGGATATCATACGAGCAGTACTTC
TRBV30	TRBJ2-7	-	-	CAWSSPTVRGQYF	TGTGCCTGGAGTTCGCCGACAGTTCGCGGGCAGTACTTC
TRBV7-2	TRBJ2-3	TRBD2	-	CASRPGGDTQYF	TGTGCCAGCAGACCCGGGGGGGATACGCAGTATTTT
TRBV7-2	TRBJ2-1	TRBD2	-	CASSLVLTSGGGREQFF	TGTGCCAGCAGCTTAGTTCTAACTAGCGGGGGGGGTCGTGAGCAGTTCTTC
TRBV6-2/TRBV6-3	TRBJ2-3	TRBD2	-	CASSYSNPASGGQSPDTQYF	TGTGCCAGCAGTTACTCGAATCCGGCTAGCGGGGGGCAATCTCCGGATACGCAGTATTTT
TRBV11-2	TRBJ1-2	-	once	CASSLRRGTSSGPNYGYTF	TGTGCCAGCAGCCTCCGCCGGGGGACAAGTTCAGGACCCAACTATGGCTACACCTTC
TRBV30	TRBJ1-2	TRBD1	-	CAWSTPAGTAHYGYTF	TGTGCCTGGAGCACCCCGGCCGGGACAGCCCACTATGGCTACACCTTC
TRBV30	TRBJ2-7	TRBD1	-	CAWSVRAAQGNRDRVFQYEQYF	TGTGCCTGGAGTGTTCGGGCCGCACAGGGTAACCGGGACAGGGTGTTTCAGTACGAGCAGTACTTC
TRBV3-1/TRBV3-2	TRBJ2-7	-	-	CASSQAIYEQYF	TGTGCCAGCAGCCAAGCAATCTACGAGCAGTACTTC
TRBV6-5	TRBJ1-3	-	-	CASSYDGYGAGNTIYF	TGTGCCAGCAGTTACGATGGGTATGGAGCTGGAAACACCATATATTTT
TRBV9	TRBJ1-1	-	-	CASSVGPTGTEAFF	TGTGCCAGCAGCGTAGGCCCTACCGGCACTGAAGCTTTCTTT
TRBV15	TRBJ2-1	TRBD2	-	CATSRGGGGSYNEQFF	TGTGCCACCAGCAGAGGAGGCGGGGGGTCCTACAATGAGCAGTTCTTC
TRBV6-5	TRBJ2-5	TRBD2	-	CASSYRDYQGTQYF	TGTGCCAGCAGTTACCGGGACTACCAGGGGACCCAGTACTTC
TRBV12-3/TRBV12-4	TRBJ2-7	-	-	CASSSPYWGEQYF	TGTGCCAGCAGTTCCCCTTATTGGGGCGAGCAGTACTTC
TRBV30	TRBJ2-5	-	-	CAWSNREQTQYF	TGTGCCTGGAGTAACAGGGAACAGACCCAGTACTTC
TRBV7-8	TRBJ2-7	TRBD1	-	CASSLSTGMVHEQYF	TGTGCCAGCAGCTTATCGACAGGGATGGTGCACGAGCAGTACTTC
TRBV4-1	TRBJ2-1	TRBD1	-	CASSQGDRAYNEQFF	TGCGCCAGCAGCCAAGGGGACAGGGCCTACAATGAGCAGTTCTTC
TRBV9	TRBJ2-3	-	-	CASSVDRGTQYF	TGTGCCAGCAGCGTAGACAGAGGTACGCAGTATTTT
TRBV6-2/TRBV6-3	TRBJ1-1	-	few	CASSLARGQMNTEAFF	TGTGCCAGCAGTCTAGCCAGAGGACAAATGAACACTGAAGCTTTCTTT
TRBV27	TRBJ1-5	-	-	CASSLAAAENYSNQPQHF	TGTGCCAGCAGTTTAGCGGCGGCAGAGAATTATAGCAATCAGCCCCAGCATTTT
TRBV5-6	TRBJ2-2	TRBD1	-	CASSPGGTGHPLVGELFF	TGTGCCAGCAGCCCTGGGGGGACAGGGCACCCTCTGGTCGGGGAGCTGTTTTTT
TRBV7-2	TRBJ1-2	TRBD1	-	CASRSGTGPFEGYTF	TGTGCCAGCAGGTCCGGGACAGGGCCCTTTGAAGGCTACACCTTC
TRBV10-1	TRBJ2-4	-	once	CARRGEAAKNIQYF	TGCGCCAGGCGTGGGGAAGCGGCCAAAAACATTCAGTACTTC
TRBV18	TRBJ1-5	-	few	CASSPTQQAGNQPQHF	TGTGCCAGCTCACCAACCCAGCAGGCGGGCAATCAGCCCCAGCATTTT
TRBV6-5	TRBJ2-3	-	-	CASVLLGAAADTQYF	TGTGCCAGCGTTTTGTTGGGAGCGGCGGCAGATACGCAGTATTTT
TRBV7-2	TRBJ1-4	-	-	CASSLGIWGHEKLFF	TGTGCCAGCAGCTTAGGTATTTGGGGGCATGAAAAACTGTTTTTT
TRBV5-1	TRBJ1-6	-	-	CASSLGGNSPLHF	TGCGCCAGCAGCTTGGGCGGGAATTCACCCCTCCACTTT
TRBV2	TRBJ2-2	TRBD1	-	CAIKDRGTGELFF	TGTGCCATCAAGGACAGGGGAACCGGGGAGCTGTTTTTT
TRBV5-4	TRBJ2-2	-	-	CASSLDGTGELFF	TGTGCCAGCAGCTTGGATGGCACCGGGGAGCTGTTTTTT
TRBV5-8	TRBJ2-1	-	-	CASSLLGDSSYNEQFF	TGTGCCAGCAGCTTATTAGGGGACTCGTCCTACAATGAGCAGTTCTTC
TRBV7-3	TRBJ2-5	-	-	CASSASWGETQYF	TGTGCCAGCAGCGCCTCCTGGGGGGAGACCCAGTACTTC
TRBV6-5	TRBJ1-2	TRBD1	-	CASTKTGPGYTF	TGTGCCAGCACTAAGACAGGGCCCGGCTACACCTTC
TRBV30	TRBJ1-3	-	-	CAFPGASSGNTIYF	TGTGCCTTCCCTGGCGCGTCCTCTGGAAACACCATATATTTT
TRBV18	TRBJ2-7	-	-	CASSPGSGGYEQYF	TGTGCCAGCTCACCAGGTAGCGGAGGTTACGAGCAGTACTTC